This is a list of T cell receptor beta chains from one sample in a study of shared clonotypes between healthy human individuals. TCRdb's copy holds only in-frame clones and misses some; the assay was immunoSEQ multiplex PCR. This table has over 2,000,000 clones, around 93% appearing once. Sequenced input: naive CD8+ T cells from PBMCs. The receptor source for this set is a man aged 18 to 30 in good health. Some clones in this sample may be carry-over from other donors' samples. Both conserved end residues are trimmed from each CDR3. D genes are given only for firm matches.

v_gene	j_gene	d_gene	CDR3aa
TRBV18	TRBJ2-3	-	ASSPTLTSTDTQY
TRBV9	TRBJ1-1	-	ASSVGGLTEAF
TRBV5-4	TRBJ2-7	-	ASSSGDYYEQY
TRBV4-3	TRBJ2-5	TRBD2	ASSQGRGRTQETQY
TRBV27	TRBJ1-2	-	ASSLSGRGYGGYT
TRBV5-1	TRBJ2-1	-	ASSLSRLSSYNEQF
TRBV9	TRBJ1-1	-	ASSPWEAANTEAF
TRBV29-1	TRBJ1-2	-	SAPRGGREGYT
TRBV4-1	TRBJ1-2	TRBD1	ASSQDRGTELNYGYT
TRBV6-5	TRBJ1-2	-	ASSYAGDYGYT
TRBV6-6	TRBJ2-5	-	ASSYLAGRETQY
TRBV28	TRBJ1-5	-	ASSFRGQPQH
TRBV7-9	TRBJ1-5	-	ASSPSGPTSNQPQH
TRBV27	TRBJ2-2	-	ASSQDLGTGELF
TRBV7-9	TRBJ2-2	-	ASSLAPGVLTGELF
TRBV11-2	TRBJ1-3	-	ASSHLRSEGNTIY
TRBV6-5	TRBJ2-3	TRBD1	ASSYADRGTDTQY
TRBV29-1	TRBJ2-7	TRBD2	SGELAGTYEQY
TRBV2	TRBJ1-2	-	ASAPRSNNYGYT
TRBV27	TRBJ2-3	-	ASSFQGHTDTQY
TRBV7-9	TRBJ1-2	-	ASSLPPATARRGYT
TRBV7-9	TRBJ1-1	-	ASSLVPGLEAF
TRBV29-1	TRBJ1-1	-	SVEGAAASGAF
TRBV29-1	TRBJ1-1	-	SVEWNGQTNTEAF
TRBV7-9	TRBJ2-5	-	ASSLVRSLNETQY
TRBV5-8	TRBJ2-7	-	ASSFSSGSYEQY
TRBV19	TRBJ1-5	TRBD1	ASSWDRGQPQH
TRBV5-4	TRBJ2-1	TRBD2	ASSLLASGTNEQF
TRBV28	TRBJ2-5	TRBD1	ASRLGGGETQY
TRBV4-1	TRBJ2-7	-	ASSQDPPLAPDYEQY
TRBV23-1	TRBJ2-7	TRBD1	ASSRTGTGYHEQY
TRBV14	TRBJ1-1	-	ASSQGPGTEAF
TRBV15	TRBJ2-2	TRBD2	ATSRPGTSGITGELF
TRBV9	TRBJ2-1	TRBD2	ASSTRLAGGGDEQF
TRBV4-3	TRBJ1-2	-	ASSQDGLGGSTGTNYGYT
TRBV27	TRBJ1-2	TRBD1	ASRDRAGFGYT
TRBV13	TRBJ2-1	TRBD2	ASSPRLAAYNEQF
TRBV7-2	TRBJ2-2	TRBD2	ASSLQREGYGELF
TRBV29-1	TRBJ1-2	TRBD1	SAQPGTGYGYT
TRBV7-3	TRBJ1-1	-	ASSSDRSTEAF
TRBV5-8	TRBJ2-1	-	ASSLAYSYNEQF
TRBV11-2	TRBJ1-3	-	ASSLRGSASNSGNTIY
TRBV27	TRBJ2-5	-	ASSLLGEQETQY
TRBV9	TRBJ1-3	TRBD1	ASSPLSGGFGNTIY
TRBV28	TRBJ2-1	-	ASSLPLGTLYNEQF
TRBV25-1	TRBJ2-7	TRBD1	ASSERGGGEQY
TRBV2	TRBJ2-1	TRBD2	ASSPTSGPQDEQF
TRBV27	TRBJ1-4	TRBD1	ASSLSGQGNVGTNEKLF
TRBV5-1	TRBJ2-1	-	ASSFPSPNSYNEQF
TRBV7-9	TRBJ2-3	-	ASSTGPGGRVTDTQY
TRBV9	TRBJ1-2	TRBD1	ASSVDSRDRGRRKNGYT
TRBV27	TRBJ2-5	-	ASSPILQDQETQY
TRBV6-5	TRBJ2-7	-	ASSLDQDGSYEQY
TRBV27	TRBJ2-5	-	ASSSTTPDIHKTKETQY
TRBV11-2	TRBJ2-2	TRBD2	ASSPRGGGNINTGELF
TRBV27	TRBJ2-1	TRBD2	ASSLSWTSGSSYNEQF
TRBV7-9	TRBJ2-1	-	ASSSQDWLQF
TRBV11-2	TRBJ1-2	-	ASSSAPGGGSFNYGYT
TRBV10-3	TRBJ2-1	TRBD2	AISLRLALSSYNEQF